This T cell receptor (beta chain) was sequenced in a study of blood T cell repertoires in COVID-19. In the study overall: Acute and convalescent COVID-19 specimens originated in the United States, Italy and Spain. Sources were T cells, B-cell-depleted T cells, or PBMCs; the material itself was cDNA or gDNA.

Trimming stripped 4 bases from V and 3 bases from J, with 12 bases between. Germline lookup yields CDR1 LNHDA and CDR2 SQIVND (reference sequence). The CDR3 runs to 14 residues. Authors' methods: Counts of nucleated cells, estimated from reference gene primer amplification, were obtained. Generated by immunoSEQ multiplex PCR, the TCRdb table keeps only in-frame clones and is missing some. The V and J calls and the clone size are those of that table, but D and trimming were determined from the DNA. The profile shows 150,000 to 200,000 clones, about 81% of them singletons. The material sequenced was peripheral blood. This receptor was obtained from a human donor in a cohort sampled during active COVID-19. This chain links TRBV19 with TRBJ1-1; weak D call: TRBD1 (6 bases). CDR3 region: CASSRTGRDTEAFF. The CDR3 nucleotides read TGTGCCAGTAGTAGAACAGGGAGAGACACTGAAGCTTTCTTT.